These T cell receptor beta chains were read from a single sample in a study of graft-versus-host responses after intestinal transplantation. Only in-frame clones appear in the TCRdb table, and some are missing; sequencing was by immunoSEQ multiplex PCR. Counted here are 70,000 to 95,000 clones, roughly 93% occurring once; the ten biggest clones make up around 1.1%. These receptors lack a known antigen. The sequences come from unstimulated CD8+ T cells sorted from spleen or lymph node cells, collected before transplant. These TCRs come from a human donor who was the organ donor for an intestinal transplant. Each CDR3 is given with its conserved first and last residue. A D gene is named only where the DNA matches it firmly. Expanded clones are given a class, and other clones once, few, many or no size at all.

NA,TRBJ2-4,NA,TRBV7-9,CASSLGGVLLDIQYF,TGTGCCAGCAGCTTAGGCGGGGTTTTGCTGGACATTCAGTACTTC
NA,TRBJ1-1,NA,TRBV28,CASATRRQEAFF,TGTGCCAGCGCCACGCGGCGCCAGGAAGCTTTCTTT
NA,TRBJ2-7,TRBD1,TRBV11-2,CASSRTRTGDEQYF,TGTGCCAGCAGCCGAACGAGGACAGGGGACGAGCAGTACTTC
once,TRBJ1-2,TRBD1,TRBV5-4,CASSLGVGTGGGTYGYTF,TGTGCCAGCAGCTTGGGGGTTGGTACAGGGGGCGGGACCTATGGCTACACCTTC
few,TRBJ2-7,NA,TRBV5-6,CASSFRSHEQYF,TGTGCCAGCAGCTTTAGGAGCCACGAGCAGTACTTC
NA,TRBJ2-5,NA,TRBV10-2,CASSELKGVVSGSETQYF,TGCGCCAGCAGTGAGTTGAAGGGAGTTGTTTCGGGTTCGGAGACCCAGTACTTC
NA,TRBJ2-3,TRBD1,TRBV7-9,CASSLGTGADTQYF,TGTGCCAGCAGCTTGGGGACAGGGGCAGATACGCAGTATTTT
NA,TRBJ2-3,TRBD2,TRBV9,CASSPGGVGDTQYF,TGTGCCAGCAGCCCCGGGGGGGTCGGGGATACGCAGTATTTT
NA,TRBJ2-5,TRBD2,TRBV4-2,CASSQPPGSGSRETQYF,TGTGCCAGCAGCCAACCCCCCGGTAGCGGGAGCAGGGAGACCCAGTACTTC
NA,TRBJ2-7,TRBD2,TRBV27,CASRLGWEGREQYF,TGTGCCAGCCGGCTGGGTTGGGAGGGCCGAGAGCAGTACTTC
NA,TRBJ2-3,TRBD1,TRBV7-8,CASSLTTGGSGLADTQYF,TGTGCCAGCAGCTTAACGACAGGGGGCAGTGGTTTGGCAGATACGCAGTATTTT
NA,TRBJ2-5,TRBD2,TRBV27,CASSLRGGYQETQYF,TGTGCCAGCAGTCTCCGCGGGGGGTACCAAGAGACCCAGTACTTC
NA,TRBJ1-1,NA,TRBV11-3,CASSSILAGVMNTEAFF,TGTGCCAGCAGCTCCATTTTAGCAGGGGTGATGAACACTGAAGCTTTCTTT